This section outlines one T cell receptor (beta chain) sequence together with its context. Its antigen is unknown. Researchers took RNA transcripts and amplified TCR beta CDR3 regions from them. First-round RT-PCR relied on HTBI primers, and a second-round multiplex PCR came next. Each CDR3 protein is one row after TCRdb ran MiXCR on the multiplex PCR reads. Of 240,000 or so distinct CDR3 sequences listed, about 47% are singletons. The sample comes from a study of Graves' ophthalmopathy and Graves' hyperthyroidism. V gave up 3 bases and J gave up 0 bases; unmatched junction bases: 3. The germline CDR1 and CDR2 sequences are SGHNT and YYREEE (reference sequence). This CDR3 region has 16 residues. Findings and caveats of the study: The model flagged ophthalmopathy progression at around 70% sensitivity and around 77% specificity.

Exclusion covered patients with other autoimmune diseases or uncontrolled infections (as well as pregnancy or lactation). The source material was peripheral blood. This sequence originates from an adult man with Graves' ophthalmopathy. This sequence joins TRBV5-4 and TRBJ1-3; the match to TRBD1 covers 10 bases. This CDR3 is CASSSRTGGSGNTIYF. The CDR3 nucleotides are TGTGCCAGCAGCTCTAGGACAGGGGGCTCTGGAAACACCATATATTTT.